The rows below give T cell receptor beta chains drawn from one sample of a study of cytomegalovirus exposure and HLA in healthy donors. Sequencing was performed with immunoSEQ multiplex PCR; in TCRdb, only in-frame clones are kept and a portion is missing. The repertoire holds some 150,000 clones, with approximately 80% as singletons. The sample comprised PBMCs. The receptors stem from a woman in her forties or fifties in good health and CMV-seropositive. Both conserved end residues are part of each CDR3. D genes are given only for firm matches. Clone sizes are given selectively: once, few, many, or a class where the clone is expanded.

once	TRBJ1-5	TRBD1	TRBV2	17	TGTGCCAGCAGTATCGGCTTCGACAGGGGCACTTATCAGCCCCAGCATTTT	CASSIGFDRGTYQPQHF
few	TRBJ2-7	-	TRBV27	13	TGTGCCAGCAGGAAGCTCGATACCTACGAGCAGTACTTC	CASRKLDTYEQYF
-	TRBJ2-7	-	TRBV21-1	12	TGTGCCAGCAGCCCCCGGTCCTACGAGCAGTACTTC	CASSPRSYEQYF
once	TRBJ1-3	TRBD1	TRBV29-1	17	TGCAGCGTTAGGACAGGGTCCCACTCTCACTCTGGAAACACCATATATTTT	CSVRTGSHSHSGNTIYF
-	TRBJ1-2	TRBD1	TRBV4-3	17	TGCGCCAGCAGCCTCCACGCCGCGGGACAGGGGAACTATGGCTACACCTTC	CASSLHAAGQGNYGYTF
once	TRBJ2-7	-	TRBV5-1	13	TGCGCCAGCAGCGCGTCATACTCCTACGAGCAGTACTTC	CASSASYSYEQYF
-	TRBJ2-1	TRBD2	TRBV5-1	15	TGCGCCAGCAGCTTGTTAGCGGGGGGGGGCAATGAGCAGTTCTTC	CASSLLAGGGNEQFF
few	TRBJ2-1	TRBD1	TRBV29-1	13	TGCAGCGTGGCCCGACAGGGCCTCAATGAGCAGTTCTTC	CSVARQGLNEQFF
-	TRBJ2-7	-	TRBV5-4	13	TGTGCCATCACCGGAGACGTGACTGGCGAGCAGTACTTC	CAITGDVTGEQYF
-	TRBJ2-7	-	TRBV28	12	TGTGCCAGCACTAACGGGGTCGGGGAGCAGTACTTC	CASTNGVGEQYF
-	TRBJ2-1	-	TRBV10-3	14	TGTGCCATCAGTCCGACAGCCCGCGACGACGAGCAGTTCTTC	CAISPTARDDEQFF
-	TRBJ1-2	-	TRBV5-6	13	TGTGCCAGCAGCTTTGAGAGTATCTATGGCTACACCTTC	CASSFESIYGYTF
-	TRBJ2-1	-	TRBV5-1	14	TGCGCCAGCCGACGTCAGCTAGTCGACAATGAGCAGTTCTTC	CASRRQLVDNEQFF
-	TRBJ2-1	TRBD2	TRBV6-4	14	TGTGCCAGCAGTGACTCTTGGCTAGCGGGGGAGCAGTTCTTC	CASSDSWLAGEQFF
-	TRBJ2-7	-	TRBV18	11	TGTGCCAGCTCCACCGGGACTCTCCAGAACTTC	CASSTGTLQNF
few	TRBJ1-1	-	TRBV7-2	13	TGTGCCAGCAGCTTAACTATGAACACTGAAGCTTTCTTT	CASSLTMNTEAFF
-	TRBJ2-3	TRBD2	TRBV13	17	TGTGCCAGCAGGTGGCGGGGGGGCCGGCTGCGTATAGATACGCAGTATTTT	CASRWRGGRLRIDTQYF
few	TRBJ1-3	-	TRBV9	15	TGTGCCAGCAGCGCCGGAGTCAACTCTGGAAACACCATATATTTT	CASSAGVNSGNTIYF
-	TRBJ1-5	TRBD1	TRBV19	18	TGTGCCAGTAGCGCATACACCAGGGGACAGGGAAACCTGATTAACCAGCATTTT	CASSAYTRGQGNLINQHF
-	TRBJ2-1	TRBD2	TRBV5-8	16	TGTGCCAGCACCCCCAGGGTAGCGGGGGCCTACAATGAGCAGTTCTTC	CASTPRVAGAYNEQFF
few	TRBJ2-3	-	TRBV19	16	TGTGCCAGTACCCTCGGAGCGGCTACTAGCACAGATACGCAGTATTTT	CASTLGAATSTDTQYF
-	TRBJ2-3	TRBD2	TRBV29-1	13	TGCAGCGTAGCGGGGGGGACCCTAGATACGCAGTATTTT	CSVAGGTLDTQYF
-	TRBJ2-2	-	TRBV29-1	14	TGCAGCGTTGAGACCCCCCGGAGGGCCGGGGAGCTGTTTTTT	CSVETPRRAGELFF
-	TRBJ1-1	-	TRBV6-6	14	TGTGCCAGCAGTTACCAAGAGGGTACCACTGAAGCTTTCTTT	CASSYQEGTTEAFF
-	TRBJ1-4	-	TRBV7-8	15	TGTGCCAGCAGATCCGGACCCGAGAGGGCCGAAAAACTGTTTTTT	CASRSGPERAEKLFF
-	TRBJ1-4	-	TRBV6-1	15	TGTGCCAGCAGTGATGGGACACTCTTTTTTGAAAAACTGTTTTTT	CASSDGTLFFEKLFF
-	TRBJ2-3	TRBD2	TRBV5-4	14	TGTGCCACGGGACGCGGGGGGGCAACAGATACGCAGTATTTT	CATGRGGATDTQYF
-	TRBJ1-1	-	TRBV11-2	13	TGTGCCAGCAGCTTAGAAGTGCGGACTGAAGCTTTCTTT	CASSLEVRTEAFF
-	TRBJ1-5	TRBD1	TRBV4-3	17	TGCGCCAGCAGCCCCGATCTTGGACAGGTAACAAGGCAGCCCCAGCATTTT	CASSPDLGQVTRQPQHF
-	TRBJ1-2	TRBD1	TRBV7-2	14	TGTGCCAGCAGCTTAGGACAGGGGGCGGATGGCTACACCTTC	CASSLGQGADGYTF
-	TRBJ1-4	TRBD1	TRBV7-9	15	TGTGCCAGCAGCCGACAGACAGGGACTAATGAAAAACTGTTTTTT	CASSRQTGTNEKLFF
few	TRBJ1-6	TRBD1	TRBV19	16	TGTGCCAGTAGTAAAGGGGGGACAGGTCAGAATTCACCCCTCCACTTT	CASSKGGTGQNSPLHF
-	TRBJ2-1	-	TRBV9	15	TGTGCCAGCAGCGTAGTCAGTCGGGGAGCAAATGAGCAGTTCTTC	CASSVVSRGANEQFF
-	TRBJ2-7	-	TRBV13	14	TGTGCCAGCAGCCTACGGGGGGCTTCCTACGAGCAGTACTTC	CASSLRGASYEQYF
-	TRBJ1-2	-	TRBV5-6	14	TGTGCCAGCAGCTTGGCAGGGGTGAGCAATGGCTACACCTTC	CASSLAGVSNGYTF
-	TRBJ1-4	-	TRBV10-1	14	TGCGCCAGCAGTGAGGGACAGCCTCATGAAAAACTGTTTTTT	CASSEGQPHEKLFF
-	TRBJ2-1	-	TRBV25-1	17	TGTGCCAGCAGTGGATCATCACGGCCCGGAGGTAGCAATGAGCAGTTCTTC	CASSGSSRPGGSNEQFF
-	TRBJ2-3	-	TRBV7-2	15	TGTGCCAGCAGCTTAGGATGGACTACCACAGATACGCAGTATTTT	CASSLGWTTTDTQYF
-	TRBJ2-3	TRBD2	TRBV28	15	TGTGCCACCGTTTCAAGTAGCGGGGGGGCTGATACGCAGTATTTT	CATVSSSGGADTQYF
-	TRBJ2-2	TRBD2	TRBV5-1	17	TGCGCCAGCAGCAGGACTAGCGGGGGGCCGGAAACCGGGGAGCTGTTTTTT	CASSRTSGGPETGELFF
-	TRBJ2-3	-	TRBV4-2	15	TGTGCCAGCAGCCAAGAACTACTACCCACAGATACGCAGTATTTT	CASSQELLPTDTQYF
-	TRBJ2-3	-	TRBV5-4	14	TGTGCCAGCAGCTGGACACCAAGCACAGATACGCAGTATTTT	CASSWTPSTDTQYF
-	TRBJ2-2	-	TRBV5-1	15	TGCGCCAGCAGCTACCGGACAGTATACACCGGGGAGCTGTTTTTT	CASSYRTVYTGELFF
-	TRBJ2-1	-	TRBV6-5	15	TGTGCCAGCAGTCGGCAGCAGGGGATTGACAATGAGCAGTTCTTC	CASSRQQGIDNEQFF
-	TRBJ1-4	-	TRBV5-1	14	TGCGCCAGCAGCGCGGGACGGAATAATGAAAAACTGTTTTTT	CASSAGRNNEKLFF
-	TRBJ2-3	TRBD1	TRBV14	15	TGTGCCAGCAGCCGCCAGGACAGGGGTACAGATACGCAGTATTTT	CASSRQDRGTDTQYF
-	TRBJ2-7	TRBD1	TRBV10-3	14	TGTGCCGCAGGGGGAGCGTGGAGCTCCTACGAGCAGTACTTC	CAAGGAWSSYEQYF
-	TRBJ2-7	-	TRBV19	14	TGTGCCAGTAGTATGGCGGGACTGGTTTGGGAGCAGTACTTC	CASSMAGLVWEQYF
-	TRBJ2-6	TRBD2	TRBV19	16	TGTGCCAGTAGTATTCAGGGAGGGGCTGGGGCCAACGTCCTGACTTTC	CASSIQGGAGANVLTF